One and the same sample provided the 3 T cell receptor beta chains below, sequenced in a study of blood T cell repertoires in COVID-19. Method: immunoSEQ multiplex PCR; TCRdb's copy keeps in-frame clones and lacks some. The sample holds 70,000 or so clones, over 70% seen once. Sequenced material: peripheral blood. The source of these receptors is a man in his fifties or sixties with active COVID-19.

The gene calls are TRBV28 and TRBJ2-1; a possible D gene is TRBD2 (6 bases). The V gene's germline CDR1 is MDHEN and CDR2 SYDVKM. Trimming shortened V by 6 bases and J by 7 bases, and 19 bases separated the two germline ends. This CDR3 spans 15 amino acids. DNA of the CDR3: TGTGCCAGCAGCTCGACTTCGGGAGTAGGTAATGAGCAGTTCTTC. This encodes CASSSTSGVGNEQFF.

The V call is TRBV6-4, the J call TRBJ2-2; a weak D match, TRBD1 (6 bases). Between the trimmed V and J ends, which lost 2 bases and 4 bases, there was a span of 11 bases. This CDR3 is 15 amino acids long. CDR1 and CDR2 from the germline V gene are MRHNA and SNTAGT. The CDR3 protein is CASSDGLGGTGELFF. The CDR3 DNA sequence: TGTGCCAGCAGTGACGGGCTAGGGGGCACCGGGGAGCTGTTTTTT.

This rearrangement joins TRBV6-2 or TRBV6-3 to TRBJ2-3, with D tentatively TRBD1 (6 bases). Trimming pared 6 bases from V and 2 bases from J, leaving 18 bases between. Germline V gene sequence: CDR1 MNHEY, CDR2 SVGEGT. This CDR3 region has 16 residues. The CDR3 loop is CASSPRDTLFTDTQYF. The CDR3 DNA follows: TGTGCCAGCAGCCCTAGGGACACTCTATTCACAGATACGCAGTATTTT.